The present T cell receptor (beta chain) was sequenced within a study of blood T cell repertoires in COVID-19. Study-level background: COVID-19 samples collected from the United States, Italy and Spain covered acute and convalescent phases. PBMCs, B-cell-depleted T cells, or T cells provided the cDNA or gDNA that made up the material.

The table came from immunoSEQ multiplex PCR; TCRdb's copy has only in-frame clones and leaves some out. This sample yields some 70,000 clones, of which approximately 80% are seen a single time; about 12% belongs to the top ten. The length of the CDR3 is 16 residues. Germline CDR1 is GTSNPN and CDR2 is SVGIG (reference sequence). V lost 4 bases to trimming and J lost 1 base, with 17 bases between them. The clonotype was recovered from a human donor in a cohort sampled during active COVID-19. Sequencing used peripheral blood. This rearrangement joins TRBV30 to TRBJ1-5, with D tentatively TRBD1 (5 bases). CDR3 nucleotide sequence: TGTGCCTGGACTTCGGCAGGGCCCAGGAGCAATCAGCCCCAGCATTTT. It codes for CAWTSAGPRSNQPQHF.